Listed below are T cell receptor beta chains from one sample, sequenced in a study of lymphopenia after photon versus proton radiotherapy. The method was immunoSEQ multiplex PCR; TCRdb's version includes in-frame clones alone and lacks a portion of them. Here the sample spans tens of thousands of clones, over 80% being singletons. This specimen consisted of peripheral blood, obtained from a patient treated with proton-based radiotherapy. Receptors were obtained from a woman between 70 and 85 years old with pancreatic cancer. Both conserved end residues are part of each CDR3. D genes are given only for firm matches. Part of the rows lack a size; the others show once, few, many or a class for expanded clones.

j_call v_call d_call clone_size cdr3_aa cdr3_nt
TRBJ1-1 TRBV7-9 . . CASSLYPDTEAFF TGTGCCAGCAGCTTATACCCCGACACTGAAGCTTTCTTT
TRBJ2-2 TRBV7-8 . . CASSLAGELFF TGTGCCAGCAGCTTAGCCGGGGAGCTGTTTTTT
TRBJ2-1 TRBV28 . . CASSLLFQNEQFF TGTGCCAGCAGTTTATTGTTCCAGAATGAGCAGTTCTTC
TRBJ1-2 TRBV19 TRBD1 . CASSAWTGYGGGYTF TGTGCCAGTAGTGCCTGGACAGGGTACGGCGGTGGCTACACCTTC
TRBJ1-2 TRBV19 . . CASSDPRASYGYTF TGTGCCAGTAGTGACCCACGGGCCTCCTATGGCTACACCTTC
TRBJ1-1 TRBV19 . . CASSISWNTEAFF TGTGCCAGTAGTATCTCATGGAACACTGAAGCTTTCTTT
TRBJ2-1 TRBV19 . . CASSMPPGEQFF TGTGCCAGTAGTATGCCGCCCGGTGAGCAGTTCTTC
TRBJ2-3 TRBV9 . . CASSVGVDSTDTQYF TGTGCCAGCAGCGTAGGAGTCGACAGCACAGATACGCAGTATTTT
TRBJ2-7 TRBV27 TRBD1 . CASSPSRDSYEQYF TGTGCCAGCAGTCCATCCCGGGACAGCTACGAGCAGTACTTC
TRBJ2-1 TRBV7-9 . . CASSLAQAHNEQFF TGTGCCAGCAGCTTAGCCCAGGCCCACAATGAGCAGTTCTTC
TRBJ2-1 TRBV9 TRBD2 . CASSATSGSANEQFF TGTGCCAGCAGCGCTACTAGCGGGAGCGCCAATGAGCAGTTCTTC
TRBJ2-6 TRBV18 . . CASSPLASGANVLTF TGTGCCAGCTCACCATTAGCCTCTGGGGCCAACGTCCTGACTTTC
TRBJ1-2 TRBV30 . . CAWGPTEYGYTF TGTGCCTGGGGACCGACAGAGTATGGCTACACCTTC
TRBJ1-1 TRBV4-3 . . CASSQETGNTEAFF TGCGCCAGCAGCCAGGAGACGGGGAACACTGAAGCTTTCTTT
TRBJ1-4 TRBV28 . . CASSLNSGLEFF TGTGCCAGCAGTTTAAATTCGGGTCTCGAGTTTTTT
TRBJ1-1 TRBV15 . . CATSRSRGTEAFF TGTGCCACCAGCAGATCCAGGGGCACTGAAGCTTTCTTT
TRBJ2-1 TRBV18 . few CASSPGEAGALGEQFF TGTGCCAGCTCACCAGGGGAGGCAGGGGCCCTGGGAGAGCAGTTCTTC
TRBJ2-2 TRBV7-9 . few CASSYWTGNTGELFF TGTGCCAGCAGCTACTGGACTGGGAACACCGGGGAGCTGTTTTTT
TRBJ1-2 TRBV6-1 . . CASNGHLYGYTF TGTGCCAGCAATGGACACTTATATGGCTACACCTTC
TRBJ2-1 TRBV4-2 . few CASSQDSRQATYNEQFF TGTGCCAGCAGCCAAGACTCGCGCCAAGCTACCTACAATGAGCAGTTCTTC
TRBJ2-7 TRBV25-1 TRBD1 . CASSAQDRDRRYEQYF TGTGCCAGCAGTGCACAGGACCGGGACAGGCGGTACGAGCAGTACTTC
TRBJ2-5 TRBV18 TRBD1 few CASSPQAQGAGETQYF TGTGCCAGCTCACCACAGGCACAGGGGGCTGGGGAGACCCAGTACTTC
TRBJ2-6 TRBV7-8 . . CVSSGQWFTQSRANVLTF TGTGTCAGCAGCGGTCAGTGGTTTACACAAAGTCGGGCCAACGTCCTGACTTTC
TRBJ2-3 TRBV30 . once CAWSLGPGQQDTQYF TGTGCCTGGAGTCTCGGACCGGGCCAACAGGATACGCAGTATTTT
TRBJ2-1 TRBV7-9 . . CASSLGLHYNEQFF TGTGCCAGCAGCTTAGGACTACACTACAATGAGCAGTTCTTC
TRBJ1-6 TRBV13 . few CASSDSGTSYNSPLHF TGTGCCAGCAGCGATTCCGGGACGTCCTATAATTCACCCCTCCACTTT